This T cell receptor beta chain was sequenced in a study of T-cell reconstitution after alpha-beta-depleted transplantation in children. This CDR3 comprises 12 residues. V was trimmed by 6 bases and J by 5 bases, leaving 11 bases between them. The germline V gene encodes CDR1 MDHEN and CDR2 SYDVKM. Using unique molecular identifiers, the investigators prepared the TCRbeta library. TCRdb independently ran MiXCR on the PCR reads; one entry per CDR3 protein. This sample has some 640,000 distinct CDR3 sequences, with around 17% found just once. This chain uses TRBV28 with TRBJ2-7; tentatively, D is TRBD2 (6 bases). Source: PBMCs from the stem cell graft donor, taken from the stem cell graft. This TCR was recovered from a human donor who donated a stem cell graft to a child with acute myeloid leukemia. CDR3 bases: TGTGCCAGCAGGGGGGGAAAGGACGAGCAGTACGTC. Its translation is CASRGGKDEQYV.